One T cell receptor beta chain is described in this entry. Its antigen is unidentified. This entry belongs to a study of T cells in Graves' hyperthyroidism and ophthalmopathy. The study, taken as a whole, reports: The authors' 13 V-J model separated ophthalmopathy from stable hyperthyroidism.

TCR beta CDR3 regions were amplified from RNA. The HTBI primer set served for first-round RT-PCR of the TCR CDR3. TCRdb re-analysed the multiplex PCR reads in MiXCR, keeping a single row per CDR3 protein. The table has more than 250,000 distinct CDR3 sequences, approximately 14% seen once. The material sequenced was blood. This clonotype was obtained from a woman aged 50 to 65 with Graves' hyperthyroidism that later progressed to Graves' ophthalmopathy.

This CDR3 is CSAPFFGLAGEETQYF. In nucleotides, the CDR3 is TGCAGTGCGCCGTTCTTCGGACTAGCGGGAGAAGAGACCCAGTACTTC. This chain joins TRBV20-1 and TRBJ2-5; TRBD2 agrees at 13 bases. V shed 6 bases and J 3 bases; nucleotides not matched to a gene: 10. Germline loops: CDR1 DFQATT, CDR2 SNEGSKA (reference sequence). The CDR3 contains 16 residues.